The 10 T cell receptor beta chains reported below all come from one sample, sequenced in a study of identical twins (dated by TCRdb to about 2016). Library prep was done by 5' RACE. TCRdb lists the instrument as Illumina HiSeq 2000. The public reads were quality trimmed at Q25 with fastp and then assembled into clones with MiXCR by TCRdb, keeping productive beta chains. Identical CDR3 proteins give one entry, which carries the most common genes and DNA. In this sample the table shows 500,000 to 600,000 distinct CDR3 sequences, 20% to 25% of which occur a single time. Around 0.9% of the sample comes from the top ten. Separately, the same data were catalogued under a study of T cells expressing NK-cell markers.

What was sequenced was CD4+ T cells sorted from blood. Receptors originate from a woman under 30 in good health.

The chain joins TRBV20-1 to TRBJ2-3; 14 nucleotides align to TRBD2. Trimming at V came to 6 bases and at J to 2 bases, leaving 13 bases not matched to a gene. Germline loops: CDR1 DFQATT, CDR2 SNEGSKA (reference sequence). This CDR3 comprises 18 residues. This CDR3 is CSARLAGGMTINTDTQYF. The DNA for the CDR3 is TGCAGTGCACGACTAGCGGGAGGGATGACGATAAACACAGATACGCAGTATTTT.

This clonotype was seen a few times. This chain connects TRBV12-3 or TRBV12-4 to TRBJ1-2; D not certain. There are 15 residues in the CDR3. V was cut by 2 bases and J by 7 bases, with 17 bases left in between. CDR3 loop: CASSLYADALGGYTF. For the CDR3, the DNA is TGTGCCAGCAGTTTATACGCGGACGCACTTGGTGGCTACACCTTC.

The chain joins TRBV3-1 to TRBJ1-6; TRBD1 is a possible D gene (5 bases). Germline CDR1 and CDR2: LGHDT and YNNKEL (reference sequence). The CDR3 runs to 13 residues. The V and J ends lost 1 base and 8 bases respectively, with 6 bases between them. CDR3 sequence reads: CASSQGGDSPLHF. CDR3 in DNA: TGTGCCAGCAGCCAAGGGGGGGATTCACCCCTCCACTTT.

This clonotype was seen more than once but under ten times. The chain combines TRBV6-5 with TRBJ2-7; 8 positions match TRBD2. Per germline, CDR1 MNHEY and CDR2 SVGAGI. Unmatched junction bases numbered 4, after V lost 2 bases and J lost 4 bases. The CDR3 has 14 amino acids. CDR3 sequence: CASSYRVAGYEQYF. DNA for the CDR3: TGTGCCAGCAGTTACCGTGTAGCGGGATACGAGCAGTACTTC.

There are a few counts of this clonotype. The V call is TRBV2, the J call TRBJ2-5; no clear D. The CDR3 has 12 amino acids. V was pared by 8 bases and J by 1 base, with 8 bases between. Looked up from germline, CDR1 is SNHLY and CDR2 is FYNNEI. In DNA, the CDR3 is TGTGCCAGCGCCGAGACCCAAGAGACCCAGTACTTC. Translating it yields CASAETQETQYF.

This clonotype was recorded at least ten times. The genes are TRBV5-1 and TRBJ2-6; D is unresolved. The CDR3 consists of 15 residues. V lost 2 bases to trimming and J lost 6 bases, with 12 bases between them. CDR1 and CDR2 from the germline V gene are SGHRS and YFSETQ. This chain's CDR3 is CASSFLGLEANVLTF. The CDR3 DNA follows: TGCGCCAGCAGCTTTCTCGGTCTTGAGGCCAACGTCCTGACTTTC.

The CDR3 loop is CASSPIDSRYTEAFF. Here the CDR3 DNA reads TGTGCCAGCAGTCCAATCGACAGTCGTTACACTGAAGCTTTCTTT. This chain joins TRBV6-2 or TRBV6-3 and TRBJ1-1, with D possibly being TRBD1 (5 bases). Germline lookup yields CDR1 MNHEY and CDR2 SVGEGT. The CDR3 is 15 amino acids. V lost 5 bases, J lost 3 bases, and 16 bases lay in between.

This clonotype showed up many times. The CDR3 coding sequence is TGCGCCAGCAGCTTGGCCCAAGGGGCGCATAAGAGTGAGCAGTTCTTC. The encoded protein is CASSLAQGAHKSEQFF. The V and J genes are TRBV5-1 and TRBJ2-1; D perhaps matches TRBD1 (5 bases). V was shortened by 0 bases and J by 9 bases, with 19 bases between the two germline ends. The CDR3 spans 16 residues. CDR1 and CDR2 from the germline V gene are SGHRS and YFSETQ. Supplemented by reference TRBV5-1 and TRBJ2-1, the full variable domain reads KAGVTQTPRYLIKTRGQQVTLSCSPISGHRSVSWYQQTPGQGLQFLFEYFSETQRNKGNFPGRFSGRQFSNSRSEMNVSTLELGDSALYLCASSLAQGAHKSEQFFGPGTRLTVL.

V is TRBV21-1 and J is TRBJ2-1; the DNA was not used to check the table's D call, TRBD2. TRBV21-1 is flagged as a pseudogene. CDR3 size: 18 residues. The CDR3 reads CASSKRSGVPTFHNEQFF. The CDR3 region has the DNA TGTGCCAGCAGCAAAAGGAGCGGAGTCCCAACCTTCCACAATGAGCAGTTCTTC.

The CDR3 reads CSARDPGGVAQPQHF. The CDR3 DNA is TGCAGTGCTAGAGATCCGGGAGGGGTGGCTCAGCCCCAGCATTTT. This chain connects TRBV20-1 to TRBJ1-5, with TRBD1 as a possible D gene (5 bases). The CDR3 sequence is 15 residues long. Trimming removed 0 bases at V and 6 bases at J, with 15 bases between. CDR1 is DFQATT and CDR2 is SNEGSKA in the germline V gene (reference sequence).